This T cell receptor (beta chain) was identified during a study of CD8+CD57+ T cells in acquired aplastic anemia. Across the whole study: Average DNA yield from sorted CD4+ and CD8+ cells was around 3.2 ug.

Germline lookup yields CDR1 SGHTA and CDR2 FQGTGA. The V end was cut by 5 bases, the J end by 5 bases, with 12 bases between. The CDR3 length is 13 residues. Genomic DNA was employed as the template in profiling TCR beta VDJ and CDR3. Via MiXCR, TCRdb re-called the reads, giving one row per CDR3 protein. The profile shows approximately 160,000 distinct CDR3 sequences, approximately 40% of them singletons. This chain connects TRBV7-3 to TRBJ2-5; a possible D gene is TRBD2 (6 bases). Sequenced input: sorted CD4+, CD8+, or CD8+CD57+ T cells (not recorded which) from PBMCs. The receptor was derived from a human donor in good health. The CDR3 is CASSQGLLETQYF. As DNA, the CDR3 is TGTGCCAGCAGCCAGGGACTTTTGGAGACCCAGTACTTC.